A selection of T cell receptor beta chains follows, all from one sample in a study of T-cell memory formation after mild COVID-19. TCRdb reanalysed the 5' RACE reads using MiXCR and keeps one entry per CDR3 protein. Of 120,000 or so distinct CDR3 sequences in the sample, roughly 6% are singletons; the top ten hold under 2.5%. Material: PBMCs or a T cell subset sorted from them (not recorded which). Receptors originate from an adult woman who had mild COVID-19 (a few samples of this study predate the infection). Cell type and time point are not known. The CDR3 runs from the conserved cysteine through the conserved F or W. D genes are given only for firm matches. Clone size is shown for a subset of rows, as once, few, many or a class of expanded clone.

CDR3nt: TGCGCCAGCAGCCAAGAGGGGGGGCCGACCCAGTACTTC; CDR3aa: CASSQEGGPTQYF; v_gene: TRBV4-3; abundance: NA; d_gene: NA; j_gene: TRBJ2-5
CDR3nt: TGTGCCTCGGCCGGGACACGACTCAATGAGCAGTTCTTC; CDR3aa: CASAGTRLNEQFF; v_gene: TRBV19; abundance: NA; d_gene: NA; j_gene: TRBJ2-1
CDR3nt: TGTGCCAGCAGTTCGACAGGGTTGAACGAGCAGTACTTC; CDR3aa: CASSSTGLNEQYF; v_gene: TRBV2; abundance: NA; d_gene: TRBD1; j_gene: TRBJ2-7
CDR3nt: TGTGCCAGCAGCTTAGCCCGTCTCGAGCAGTACTTC; CDR3aa: CASSLARLEQYF; v_gene: TRBV7-3; abundance: many; d_gene: NA; j_gene: TRBJ2-7
CDR3nt: TGTGCCAGCAGTTTATCGGTGACTGAAGCTGTCTTT; CDR3aa: CASSLSVTEAVF; v_gene: TRBV12-3/TRBV12-4; abundance: NA; d_gene: NA; j_gene: TRBJ1-1
CDR3nt: TGTGCCAGCAGTTACTCAGAAGAGGGGGCCAACGTCCTGACTTTC; CDR3aa: CASSYSEEGANVLTF; v_gene: TRBV6-5; abundance: many; d_gene: NA; j_gene: TRBJ2-6
CDR3nt: TGTGCCAGCTCATTTCAAAAGAGGCACCCGGGAGGCCATGGCTACACCTTC; CDR3aa: CASSFQKRHPGGHGYTF; v_gene: TRBV18; abundance: many; d_gene: NA; j_gene: TRBJ1-2
CDR3nt: TGTGCCATTGGACAGGGTGGCGTGACCCAGTACTTC; CDR3aa: CAIGQGGVTQYF; v_gene: TRBV10-3; abundance: few; d_gene: TRBD1; j_gene: TRBJ2-5
CDR3nt: TGTGCCAGCACCCCGTCCGCTGGGGTAGCGGGAAGCAATGAGCAGTTCTTC; CDR3aa: CASTPSAGVAGSNEQFF; v_gene: TRBV25-1; abundance: NA; d_gene: TRBD2; j_gene: TRBJ2-1
CDR3nt: TGCGCCAGCAGCTTGCCTCGTCAGGGGCGATACGAGCAGTACTTC; CDR3aa: CASSLPRQGRYEQYF; v_gene: TRBV5-1; abundance: NA; d_gene: NA; j_gene: TRBJ2-7
CDR3nt: TGCGCCAGCAGCCCGGGACCGGCGAAGGGTAATGAAAAACTGTTTTTT; CDR3aa: CASSPGPAKGNEKLFF; v_gene: TRBV5-1; abundance: many; d_gene: NA; j_gene: TRBJ1-4
CDR3nt: TGCAGTGCTAGAGACTCCCGGCTCATGAACACTGAAGCTTTCTTT; CDR3aa: CSARDSRLMNTEAFF; v_gene: TRBV20-1; abundance: NA; d_gene: NA; j_gene: TRBJ1-1
CDR3nt: TGTGCCAGCAGTTTACGACAGGGCGGCAATCAGCCCCAGCATTTT; CDR3aa: CASSLRQGGNQPQHF; v_gene: TRBV12-3/TRBV12-4; abundance: NA; d_gene: TRBD1; j_gene: TRBJ1-5
CDR3nt: TGTGCCAGCAGTCCTCGGACAGGGCCTGAATCCTACGAGCAGTACTTC; CDR3aa: CASSPRTGPESYEQYF; v_gene: TRBV6-5; abundance: few; d_gene: TRBD1; j_gene: TRBJ2-7
CDR3nt: TGTGCCAGCAGATTGGGGGACACGCATAATTCACCCCTCCACTTT; CDR3aa: CASRLGDTHNSPLHF; v_gene: TRBV12-3/TRBV12-4; abundance: few; d_gene: NA; j_gene: TRBJ1-6
CDR3nt: TGTGCCGCCAGCAGGTTCCCGTCAGCGGTACAAGAGACCCAGTACTTC; CDR3aa: CAASRFPSAVQETQYF; v_gene: TRBV6-5; abundance: many; d_gene: NA; j_gene: TRBJ2-5
CDR3nt: TGTGCCAGCAGTCCCGGGACTAGCGTTAGCACAGATACGCAGTATTTT; CDR3aa: CASSPGTSVSTDTQYF; v_gene: TRBV12-3/TRBV12-4; abundance: NA; d_gene: TRBD2; j_gene: TRBJ2-3
CDR3nt: TGTGCCAGCAGTTTAGCGGCCAGCAATGAGCAGTTCTTC; CDR3aa: CASSLAASNEQFF; v_gene: TRBV12-3/TRBV12-4; abundance: NA; d_gene: NA; j_gene: TRBJ2-1
CDR3nt: TGCAGTGCTAAGGCCCCCGGGGGGCCGAAGAACACTGAAGCTTTCTTT; CDR3aa: CSAKAPGGPKNTEAFF; v_gene: TRBV20-1; abundance: many; d_gene: NA; j_gene: TRBJ1-1
CDR3nt: TGTGCCAGCAGATTCCAGGGGGCCGGGCTATACGAGCAGTACTTC; CDR3aa: CASRFQGAGLYEQYF; v_gene: TRBV7-2; abundance: NA; d_gene: TRBD1; j_gene: TRBJ2-7
CDR3nt: TGCAGCGCCCGTTCGGGGCTAGCGGGGCCCAGCACAGATACGCAGTATTTT; CDR3aa: CSARSGLAGPSTDTQYF; v_gene: TRBV29-1; abundance: many; d_gene: TRBD2; j_gene: TRBJ2-3
CDR3nt: TGTGCCAGCAGCCAAGTCAAGGGGACAGGGCTGAATGAGCAGTTCTTC; CDR3aa: CASSQVKGTGLNEQFF; v_gene: TRBV4-2; abundance: NA; d_gene: TRBD1; j_gene: TRBJ2-1
CDR3nt: TGTGCCAGCAGCCCTAGACAGGGAAATGGCTACACCTTC; CDR3aa: CASSPRQGNGYTF; v_gene: TRBV7-3; abundance: NA; d_gene: TRBD1; j_gene: TRBJ1-2
CDR3nt: TGCGCCAGCAGCTTGGAAGGGGCCCTCTCTGGGGCCAACGTCCTGACTTTC; CDR3aa: CASSLEGALSGANVLTF; v_gene: TRBV5-1; abundance: many; d_gene: NA; j_gene: TRBJ2-6
CDR3nt: TGTGCCAGCAGCCAAGATCGGGCAGGGTGGCTCCAAGAGACCCAGTACTTC; CDR3aa: CASSQDRAGWLQETQYF; v_gene: TRBV4-2; abundance: few; d_gene: NA; j_gene: TRBJ2-5
CDR3nt: TGTGCCAGCAGCTTGTCATATGAGACCCAGTACTTC; CDR3aa: CASSLSYETQYF; v_gene: TRBV11-2; abundance: few; d_gene: NA; j_gene: TRBJ2-5
CDR3nt: TGTGCCATCAGTGATCCGGGACAAGGAGCAACTAGGACCCAGTACTTC; CDR3aa: CAISDPGQGATRTQYF; v_gene: TRBV10-3; abundance: NA; d_gene: NA; j_gene: TRBJ2-5
CDR3nt: TGTGCCAGCAGCTCCCCTAAGAGCACAGATACGCAGTATTTT; CDR3aa: CASSSPKSTDTQYF; v_gene: TRBV7-2; abundance: few; d_gene: NA; j_gene: TRBJ2-3
CDR3nt: TGCAGTGCTACCGGACAGGGGGCGTACTATGGCTACACCTTC; CDR3aa: CSATGQGAYYGYTF; v_gene: TRBV20-1; abundance: many; d_gene: TRBD1; j_gene: TRBJ1-2
CDR3nt: TGTGCCGCCCGATTCAAGGGTGGTGAGTACACTGAAGCTTTCTTT; CDR3aa: CAARFKGGEYTEAFF; v_gene: TRBV5-4; abundance: NA; d_gene: NA; j_gene: TRBJ1-1
CDR3nt: TGCAGTGCTATAGGGACTTTTATCCAAGAGACCCAGTACTTC; CDR3aa: CSAIGTFIQETQYF; v_gene: TRBV20-1; abundance: NA; d_gene: NA; j_gene: TRBJ2-5
CDR3nt: TGTGCCAGCAGTCTGAGGGGGGCGGGCAAAAACATTCAGTACTTC; CDR3aa: CASSLRGAGKNIQYF; v_gene: TRBV5-5; abundance: few; d_gene: NA; j_gene: TRBJ2-4